The 27 T cell receptor beta chains given below trace back to one sample, sequenced in a study of T-cell reconstitution after alpha-beta-depleted transplantation in children. The TCRbeta library incorporated unique molecular identifiers. TCRdb used MiXCR to reprocess the PCR reads, holding one entry per CDR3 protein. Of 180,000 or so distinct CDR3 sequences in the sample, just under 6.5% were seen once. Sequencing used PBMCs, obtained before TCRalphabeta/CD19-depleted stem cell transplant. These TCRs come from a girl under three years old with combined immunodeficiency, due to receive a stem cell transplant.

This clonotype has only a few counts. V usage is TRBV5-1 and J usage is TRBJ2-1; 13 bases agree with TRBD2. The germline CDR1 and CDR2 sequences are SGHRS and YFSETQ. The CDR3 extends over 20 amino acids. V trimming: 4 bases; J trimming: 9 bases; junction bases outside the gene matches: 22. The CDR3, as DNA: TGCGCCAGCAGCCACGGCCCCCGCGGACTAGCGGGAGCAGGTAGGGGTGAGCAGTTCTTC. Its translation: CASSHGPRGLAGAGRGEQFF.

The J gene is TRBJ2-1, the V gene TRBV20-1; TRBD2 aligns across 12 bases. Germline CDR1 and CDR2: DFQATT and SNEGSKA (reference sequence). This CDR3 is 18 amino acids long. CDR3 loop: CCARDRRLAGASYNEQFF. CDR3 DNA sequence: TGCTGCGCTAGAGATCGGCGACTAGCGGGGGCGTCCTACAATGAGCAGTTCTTC.

The chain joins TRBV20-1 to TRBJ1-6, with D possibly matching TRBD1 (6 bases). Germline assignment: CDR1 DFQATT and CDR2 SNEGSKA (reference sequence). This CDR3 has 14 amino acids. Deletions cut 2 bases from V and 7 bases from J, with 12 bases between. CDR3 sequence (DNA): TGCAGTGCTAGATCCCGGACAGAGAATTCACCCCTCCACTTT. Translation: CSARSRTENSPLHF.

This clonotype was counted at least ten times. The J gene is TRBJ2-1, the V gene TRBV7-9; D is unresolved. Trimming removed 0 bases from V and 7 bases from J, with 4 bases in between. Germline values: CDR1 SEHNR, CDR2 FQNEAQ (reference sequence). This CDR3 region has 12 residues. CDR3 bases: TGTGCCAGCAGCTTAGCTGAAAATGAGCAGTTCTTC. As protein: CASSLAENEQFF.

This clonotype appeared many times. The DNA of the CDR3 is TGCAGCGTTGATAGACTAGCGGGATCTTTTGAGCAGTTCTTC. The encoded protein is CSVDRLAGSFEQFF. The genes are TRBV29-1 and TRBJ2-1; 11 nucleotides match TRBD2. Germline CDR1 reads SQVTM; CDR2 reads ANQGSEA. With V trimmed by 3 bases and J by 9 bases, 7 bases remained unmatched. The CDR3 has 14 residues.

This clonotype has at least ten counts. V usage is TRBV7-8 and J usage is TRBJ2-1; 15 nucleotides align to TRBD2. V dropped 5 bases and J dropped 2; count of bases not matched to a gene: 13. CDR1 SGHVS and CDR2 FQNEAQ come from the germline V gene. The CDR3 has 20 residues. CDR3: CASSPGDSGLAGGPYNEQFF. CDR3 sequence (DNA): TGTGCCAGCAGCCCCGGAGACTCTGGACTAGCGGGAGGGCCCTACAATGAGCAGTTCTTC.

The sample holds many counts of this clonotype. V usage is TRBV29-1 and J usage is TRBJ1-1; 9 nucleotides line up with TRBD1. Germline V gene lookup returns CDR1 SQVTM and CDR2 ANQGSEA. The length of the CDR3 is 16 residues. With V trimmed by 4 bases and J by 1 base, 10 bases remained unmatched. CDR3 nucleotides: TGCAGCGTTGGGGCCCCCGGGACAGGGCCGAACACTGAAGCTTTCTTT. This sequence encodes CSVGAPGTGPNTEAFF.

The sample holds a few counts of this clonotype. This chain links TRBV21-1 with TRBJ2-7; the D call TRBD2 from the table was never checked on the DNA. TRBV21-1 is flagged as a pseudogene. This CDR3 spans 15 amino acids. The CDR3 here is CASGKVLAEPYEQYF. CDR3 nucleotides: TGTGCCAGCGGGAAGGTACTAGCGGAGCCCTACGAGCAGTACTTC.

V and J are TRBV2 and TRBJ2-1; no firm D call. Germline CDR1 is SNHLY and CDR2 is FYNNEI. Trimming took off 10 bases at V and 6 bases at J, with 13 bases between the two ends. The CDR3 length is 12 residues. The CDR3 coding sequence is TGTGCCATCTGTTTTCTGGTCAATGAGCAGTTCTTC. It translates to CAICFLVNEQFF.

In its sample, this clonotype was seen many times. The chain recombines TRBV29-1 with TRBJ2-3; D gene unclear. Germline V CDR1 and CDR2: SQVTM, ANQGSEA. CDR3 length: 14 residues. Trimming pared 0 bases from V and 1 base from J, leaving 8 bases between. Here the CDR3 DNA reads TGCAGCGTTGAAGATGCTGCGGGCACAGATACGCAGTATTTT. It specifies CSVEDAAGTDTQYF.

This clonotype was counted many times. This rearrangement joins TRBV4-1 to TRBJ2-1; 9 bases are a match to TRBD2. This CDR3 is 16 amino acids long. V lost 1 base to trimming and J lost 2 bases; unmatched junction nucleotides: 3. The germline CDR1 and CDR2 sequences are MGHRA and YSYEKL. CDR3 nucleotide sequence: TGCGCCAGCAGCCAAGCTCTAGCGGGGACCTACAATGAGCAGTTCTTC. It is translated as CASSQALAGTYNEQFF.

This clonotype was counted between two and nine times. The V call is TRBV5-1, the J call TRBJ2-7; D perhaps matches TRBD1 (6 bases). The CDR3 spans 14 residues. Per germline, CDR1 SGHRS and CDR2 YFSETQ. V shed 2 bases and J shed 2 bases, with 11 bases lying between them. CDR3 region: CASSFTQGTYEQYF. As DNA, the CDR3 is TGCGCCAGCAGCTTCACACAGGGAACCTACGAGCAGTACTTC.

This clonotype was counted many times. The chain uses TRBV7-8 and TRBJ1-4; no clear D. Germline CDR1 and CDR2: SGHVS and FQNEAQ. The CDR3 totals 13 residues. Trimming removed 0 bases from V and 4 bases from J, with 3 bases in between. The CDR3 DNA follows: TGTGCCAGCAGCTTAGCCTATAATGAAAAACTGTTTTTT. This sequence encodes CASSLAYNEKLFF.

This clonotype was counted ten times or more. V is TRBV14 and J is TRBJ2-7; D call uncertain. CDR1 and CDR2 from the germline V gene are SGHDN and FVKESK. Trimming cost V 2 bases and J 0 bases, with 8 bases left between them. This CDR3 comprises 14 residues. CDR3 coding DNA: TGTGCCAGCAGCCAAACCGTCAGCTCCTACGAGCAGTACTTC. Translation: CASSQTVSSYEQYF.

This clonotype showed up many times. The chain employs TRBV29-1 and TRBJ1-2; perhaps TRBD1 as D (6 bases). The CDR3 has 14 amino acids. Trimming cost V 5 bases and J 4 bases, with 17 bases left between them. Germline CDR1 SQVTM, CDR2 ANQGSEA. DNA for the CDR3: TGCAGCGTTCAGGGAGGCATCAGGGGCTATGGCTACACCTTC. This gives the protein CSVQGGIRGYGYTF.

This clonotype was observed many times. The genes are TRBV2 and TRBJ2-7; 7 positions agree with TRBD1. Unmatched junction bases numbered 8, after V lost 4 bases and J lost 5 bases. The germline gives CDR1 SNHLY, CDR2 FYNNEI. This CDR3 region has 14 residues. The CDR3 region has the DNA TGTGCCAGCAGTGTGGGACAGACTCTTCACGAGCAGTACTTC. Amino acids: CASSVGQTLHEQYF.

The V gene is TRBV5-6, the J gene TRBJ2-1; the D is unclear. Deletions cut 5 bases from V and 6 bases from J, with 12 bases between. The V gene's germline CDR1 is SGHDT and CDR2 YYEEEE. There are 13 residues in the CDR3. CDR3 sequence: CASSLLAVNEQFF. CDR3 sequence (DNA): TGTGCCAGCAGTCTTCTGGCGGTCAATGAGCAGTTCTTC.

This clonotype was counted ten times or more. V is TRBV7-8 and J is TRBJ2-1; D unclear. Deletions cut 5 bases from V and 0 bases from J, with 11 bases between. CDR1 SGHVS and CDR2 FQNEAQ come from the germline V gene. CDR3 length equals 15 residues. Written as DNA, the CDR3 is TGTGCCAGCAGCCACGACCGGAGCTCCTACAATGAGCAGTTCTTC. Its protein is CASSHDRSSYNEQFF.

This clonotype appeared many times. V usage is TRBV25-1 and J usage is TRBJ2-1; TRBD2 agrees at 7 bases. The V segment lost 0 bases and the J segment 10 bases; nucleotides outside the gene matches: 3. The CDR3 runs to 13 residues. The germline gives CDR1 MGHDK, CDR2 SYGVNS. CDR3 amino acids: CASSEYMGGEQFF. DNA of the CDR3: TGTGCCAGCAGTGAATATATGGGGGGGGAGCAGTTCTTC.

Many counts were recorded for this clonotype. The V and J genes are TRBV5-1 and TRBJ1-1; D call uncertain. The CDR3 loop spans 13 amino acids. Germline V lookup: CDR1 SGHRS, CDR2 YFSETQ. The V gene lost 4 bases and the J gene lost 2 bases, with 9 bases spanning the gap. DNA for the CDR3: TGCGCCAGCAGCGTCGGGCCTAACACTGAAGCTTTCTTT. Protein: CASSVGPNTEAFF.

This clonotype was recorded many times. The genes are TRBV6-1 and TRBJ2-1; 7 nucleotides align to TRBD1. Germline loops: CDR1 MNHNS, CDR2 SASEGT. The CDR3 has 15 amino acids. V lost 0 bases and J lost 8; bases outside the gene matches: 7. This CDR3 reads CASSEAQGTADEQFF. The CDR3 coding sequence is TGTGCCAGCAGTGAAGCGCAAGGGACAGCCGATGAGCAGTTCTTC.

This clonotype has ten or more counts. The V call is TRBV29-1, the J call TRBJ1-5; 9 nucleotides agree with TRBD1. The germline V gene has CDR1 SQVTM and CDR2 ANQGSEA. The CDR3 has 13 amino acids. J gave up 3 bases and V 6 bases, and 3 bases lay outside the gene matches. DNA of the CDR3: TGCAGCGTGGACAGGGGTGACAATCAGCCCCAGCATTTT. It encodes CSVDRGDNQPQHF.

This clonotype was recorded many times. The chain recombines TRBV7-3 with TRBJ2-2, with 9 positions matching TRBD1. This CDR3 is built from 15 residues. V dropped 5 bases and J dropped 4; count of bases not matched to a gene: 5. Looked up from germline, CDR1 is SGHTA and CDR2 is FQGTGA. The CDR3: CASSLGQGTTGELFF. The DNA of the CDR3 is TGTGCCAGCAGCCTGGGACAGGGAACCACCGGGGAGCTGTTTTTT.

This clonotype was seen repeatedly, ten times or more. This chain uses TRBV6-5 with TRBJ2-3; 8 nucleotides agree with TRBD2. J lost 5 bases, V lost 4 bases, and 14 bases had no gene match. Looked up from germline, CDR1 is MNHEY and CDR2 is SVGAGI. The CDR3 totals 17 residues. The DNA for the CDR3 is TGTGCCAGCAGTTCACCCCGATTAGAGCGGGAGAAAGATACGCAGTATTTT. Translated: CASSSPRLEREKDTQYF.

This clonotype was counted at least ten times. The chain carries TRBV12-3 or TRBV12-4 and TRBJ2-3; either TRBD1 or TRBD2 may fit D (5 bases each). The germline V and J ends were trimmed by 5 bases and 0 bases, with 9 bases remaining between them. CDR3 size: 14 residues. This CDR3 is CASSTGPSTDTQYF. The CDR3 bases are TGTGCCAGCAGTACGGGACCTAGCACAGATACGCAGTATTTT.

The chain uses TRBV7-2 and TRBJ2-7; TRBD1 or TRBD2 may be the D gene (5 bases each). Germline CDR1 is SGHTA and CDR2 is FQGNSA. CDR3 length: 16 amino acids. V gave up 5 bases and J gave up 5 bases, with 22 bases separating them. In nucleotides, the CDR3 is TGTGCCAGCAGCCTGCGCCCGGGGCGCTGGGTTAACGAGCAGTACTTC. Residues: CASSLRPGRWVNEQYF.

This clonotype was counted at least ten times. The chain is built from TRBV2 and TRBJ2-7; 7 nucleotides agree with TRBD1. This CDR3 has 12 amino acids. Trimming cost V 6 bases and J 4 bases; bases outside gene matches: 3. Germline V gene sequence: CDR1 SNHLY, CDR2 FYNNEI. The CDR3 coding sequence is TGTGCCAGCAGGGACAGGTTATACGAGCAGTACTTC. Residues: CASRDRLYEQYF.